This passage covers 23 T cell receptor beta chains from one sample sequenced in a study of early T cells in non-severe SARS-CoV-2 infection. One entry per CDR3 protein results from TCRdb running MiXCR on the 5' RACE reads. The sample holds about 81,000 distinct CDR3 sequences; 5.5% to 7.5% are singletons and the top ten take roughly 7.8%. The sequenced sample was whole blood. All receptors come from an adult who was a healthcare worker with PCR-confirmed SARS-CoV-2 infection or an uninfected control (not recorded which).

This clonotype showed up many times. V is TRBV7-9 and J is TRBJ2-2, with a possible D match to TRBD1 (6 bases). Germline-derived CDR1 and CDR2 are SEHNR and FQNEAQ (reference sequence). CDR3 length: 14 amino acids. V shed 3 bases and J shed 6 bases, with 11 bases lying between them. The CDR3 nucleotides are TGTGCCAGCAGCTTTCTACAGGGTTCCGGGGAGCTGTTTTTT. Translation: CASSFLQGSGELFF.

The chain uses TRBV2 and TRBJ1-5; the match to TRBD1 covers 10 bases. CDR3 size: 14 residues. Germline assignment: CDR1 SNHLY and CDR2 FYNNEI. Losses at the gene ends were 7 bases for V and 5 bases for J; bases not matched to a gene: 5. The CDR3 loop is CASTLTGGYQPQHF. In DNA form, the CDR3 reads TGTGCCAGCACCTTGACAGGGGGCTATCAGCCCCAGCATTTT. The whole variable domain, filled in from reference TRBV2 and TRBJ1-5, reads EPEVTQTPSHQVTQMGQEVILRCVPISNHLYFYWYRQILGQKVEFLVSFYNNEISEKSEIFDDQFSVERPDGSNFTLKIRSTKLEDSAMYFCASTLTGGYQPQHFGDGTRLSIL.

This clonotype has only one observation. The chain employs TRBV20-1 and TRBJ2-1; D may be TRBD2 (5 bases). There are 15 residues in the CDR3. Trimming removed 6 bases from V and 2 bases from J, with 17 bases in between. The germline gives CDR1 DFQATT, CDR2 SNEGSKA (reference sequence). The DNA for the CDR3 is TGCAGTGCCCCCGTGCGGGTTCCCCCCTACAATGAGCAGTTCTTC. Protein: CSAPVRVPPYNEQFF.

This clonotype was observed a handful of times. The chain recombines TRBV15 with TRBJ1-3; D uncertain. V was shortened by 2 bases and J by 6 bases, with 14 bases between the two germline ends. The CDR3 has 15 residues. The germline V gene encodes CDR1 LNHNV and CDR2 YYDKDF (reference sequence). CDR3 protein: CATSRSNSGENTIYF. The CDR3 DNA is TGTGCCACCAGCAGAAGTAATTCCGGGGAAAACACCATATATTTT.

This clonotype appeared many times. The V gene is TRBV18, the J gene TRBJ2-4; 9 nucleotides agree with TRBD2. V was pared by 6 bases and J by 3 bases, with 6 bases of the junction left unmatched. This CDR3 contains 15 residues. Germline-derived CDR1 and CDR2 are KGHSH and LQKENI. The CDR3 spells CASSPSTSGKNIQYF. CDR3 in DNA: TGTGCCAGCTCTCCATCGACTAGCGGCAAAAACATTCAGTACTTC.

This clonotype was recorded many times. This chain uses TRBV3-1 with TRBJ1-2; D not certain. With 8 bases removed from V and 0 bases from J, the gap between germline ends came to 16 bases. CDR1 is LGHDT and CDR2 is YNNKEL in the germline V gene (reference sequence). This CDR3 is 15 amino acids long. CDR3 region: CASSQVGSPNYGYTF. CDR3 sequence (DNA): TGTGCCAGCTCCCAGGTGGGGTCCCCTAACTATGGCTACACCTTC.

CDR3 in amino acids: CSAREGGSLNQPQHF. CDR3 sequence (DNA): TGCAGTGCTAGAGAGGGCGGCAGCCTAAATCAGCCCCAGCATTTT. The chain carries TRBV20-1 and TRBJ1-5; D remains unclear. V lost 0 bases and J 4 bases, leaving 13 bases between the germline ends. CDR1 and CDR2 (germline): DFQATT, SNEGSKA (reference sequence). The CDR3 contains 15 residues.

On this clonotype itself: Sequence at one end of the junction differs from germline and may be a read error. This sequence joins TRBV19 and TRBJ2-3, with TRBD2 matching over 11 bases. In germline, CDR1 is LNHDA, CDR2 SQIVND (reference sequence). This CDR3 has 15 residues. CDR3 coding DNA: TGTGCCAGCAGTAGATATAGCGGGAGGGGAGATACGCAGTATTTT. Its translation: CASSRYSGRGDTQYF.

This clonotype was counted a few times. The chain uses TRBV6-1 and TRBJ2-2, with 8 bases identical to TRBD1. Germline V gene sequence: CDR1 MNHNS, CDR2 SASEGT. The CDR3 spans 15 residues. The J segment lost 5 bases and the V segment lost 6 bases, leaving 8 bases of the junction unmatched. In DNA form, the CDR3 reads TGTGCCAGCAGAGTGACAGGGGAGATGACCGGGGAGCTGTTTTTT. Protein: CASRVTGEMTGELFF.

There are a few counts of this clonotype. The CDR3 bases are TGCAGCGTTAGGGCGACCGGGAGTCGCACAGATACGCAGTATTTT. Its protein product is CSVRATGSRTDTQYF. This chain links TRBV29-1 with TRBJ2-3, with a weak D call TRBD2 (6 bases). V was shortened by 5 bases and J by 1 base, with 16 bases between the two germline ends. CDR1 and CDR2 from the germline V gene are SQVTM and ANQGSEA. The CDR3 runs 15 residues.

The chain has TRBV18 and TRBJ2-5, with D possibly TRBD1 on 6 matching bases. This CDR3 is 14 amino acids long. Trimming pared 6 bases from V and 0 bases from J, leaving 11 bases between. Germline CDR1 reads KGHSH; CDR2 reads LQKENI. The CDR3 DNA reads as TGTGCCAGCTCGCTCTACAGGGACCAAGAGACCCAGTACTTC. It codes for CASSLYRDQETQYF.

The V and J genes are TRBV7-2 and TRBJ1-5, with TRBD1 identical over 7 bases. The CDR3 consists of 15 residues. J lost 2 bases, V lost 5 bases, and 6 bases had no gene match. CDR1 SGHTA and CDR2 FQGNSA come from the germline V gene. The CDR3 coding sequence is TGTGCCAGCAGCCCGACAGGGAAGGGCAATCAGCCCCAGCATTTT. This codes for CASSPTGKGNQPQHF. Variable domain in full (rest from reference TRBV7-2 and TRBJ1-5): GAGVSQSPSNKVTEKGKDVELRCDPISGHTALYWYRQSLGQGLEFLIYFQGNSAPDKSGLPSDRFSAERTGGSVSTLTIQRTQQEDSAVYLCASSPTGKGNQPQHFGDGTRLSIL.

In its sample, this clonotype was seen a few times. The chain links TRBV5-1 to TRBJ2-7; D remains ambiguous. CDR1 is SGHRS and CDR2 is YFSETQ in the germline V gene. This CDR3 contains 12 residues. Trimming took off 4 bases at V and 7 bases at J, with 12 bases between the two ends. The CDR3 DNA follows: TGCGCCAGCAGCCGAAGTATGGGGGAGCAGTACTTC. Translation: CASSRSMGEQYF.

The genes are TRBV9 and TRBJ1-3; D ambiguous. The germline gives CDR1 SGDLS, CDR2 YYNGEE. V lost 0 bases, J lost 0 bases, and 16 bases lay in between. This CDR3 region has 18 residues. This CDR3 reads CASSVVDDARHSGNTIYF. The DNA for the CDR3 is TGTGCCAGCAGCGTAGTAGACGACGCCAGACACTCTGGAAACACCATATATTTT.

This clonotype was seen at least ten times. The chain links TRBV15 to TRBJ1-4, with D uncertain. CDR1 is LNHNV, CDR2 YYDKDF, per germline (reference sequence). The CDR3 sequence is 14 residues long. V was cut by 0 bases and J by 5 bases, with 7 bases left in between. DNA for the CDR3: TGTGCCACCAGCAGAGATAGTTTAAATGAAAAACTGTTTTTT. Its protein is CATSRDSLNEKLFF.

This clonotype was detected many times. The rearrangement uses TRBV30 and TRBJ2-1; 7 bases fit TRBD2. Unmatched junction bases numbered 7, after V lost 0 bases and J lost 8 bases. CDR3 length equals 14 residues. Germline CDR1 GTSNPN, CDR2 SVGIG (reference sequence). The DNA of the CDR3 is TGTGCCTGGAGTGTACTGGGGGGGGATGATGAGCAGTTCTTC. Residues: CAWSVLGGDDEQFF.

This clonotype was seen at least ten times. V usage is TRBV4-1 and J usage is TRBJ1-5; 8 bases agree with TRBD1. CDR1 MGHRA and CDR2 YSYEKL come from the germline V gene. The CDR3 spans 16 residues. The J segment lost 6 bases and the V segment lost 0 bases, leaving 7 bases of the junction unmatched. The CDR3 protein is CASSQDGAGGTQPQHF. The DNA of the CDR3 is TGCGCCAGCAGCCAAGATGGGGCAGGGGGCACTCAGCCCCAGCATTTT.

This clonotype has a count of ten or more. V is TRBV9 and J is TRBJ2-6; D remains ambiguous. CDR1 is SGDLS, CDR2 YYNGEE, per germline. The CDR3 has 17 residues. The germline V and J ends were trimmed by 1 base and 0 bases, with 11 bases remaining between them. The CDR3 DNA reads TGTGCCAGCAGCGTATCGGGTTACTCCTCTGGGGCCAACGTCCTGACTTTC. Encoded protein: CASSVSGYSSGANVLTF.

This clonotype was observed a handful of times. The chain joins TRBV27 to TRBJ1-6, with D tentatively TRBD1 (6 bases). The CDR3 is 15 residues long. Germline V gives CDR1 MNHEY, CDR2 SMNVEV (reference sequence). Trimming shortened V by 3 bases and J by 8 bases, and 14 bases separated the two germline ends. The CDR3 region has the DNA TGTGCCAGCAGTTTTGTTCCTCCAGGGGATTCACCCCTCCACTTT. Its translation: CASSFVPPGDSPLHF.

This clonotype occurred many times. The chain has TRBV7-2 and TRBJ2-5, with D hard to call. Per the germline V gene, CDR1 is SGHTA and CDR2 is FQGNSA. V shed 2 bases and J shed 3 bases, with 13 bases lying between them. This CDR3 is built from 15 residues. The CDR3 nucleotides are TGTGCCAGCAGCTTAAGTCCTAGACGAGAAGAGACCCAGTACTTC. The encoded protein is CASSLSPRREETQYF. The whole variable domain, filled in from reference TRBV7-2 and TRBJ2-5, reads GAGVSQSPSNKVTEKGKDVELRCDPISGHTALYWYRQSLGQGLEFLIYFQGNSAPDKSGLPSDRFSAERTGGSVSTLTIQRTQQEDSAVYLCASSLSPRREETQYFGPGTRLLVL.

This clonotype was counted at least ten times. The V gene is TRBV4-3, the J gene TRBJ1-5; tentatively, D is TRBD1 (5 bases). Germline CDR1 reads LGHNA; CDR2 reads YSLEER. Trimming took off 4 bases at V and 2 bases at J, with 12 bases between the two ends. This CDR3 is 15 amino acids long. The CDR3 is CASSRGLQGNQPQHF. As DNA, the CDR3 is TGCGCCAGCAGCCGGGGACTTCAGGGCAATCAGCCCCAGCATTTT.

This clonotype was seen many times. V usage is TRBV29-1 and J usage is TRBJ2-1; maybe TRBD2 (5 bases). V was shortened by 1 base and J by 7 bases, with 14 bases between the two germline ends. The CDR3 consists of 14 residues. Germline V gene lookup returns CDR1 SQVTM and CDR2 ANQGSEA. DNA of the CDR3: TGCAGCGTTGAAGGAGGGTTCACCATTAATGAGCAGTTCTTC. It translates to CSVEGGFTINEQFF.

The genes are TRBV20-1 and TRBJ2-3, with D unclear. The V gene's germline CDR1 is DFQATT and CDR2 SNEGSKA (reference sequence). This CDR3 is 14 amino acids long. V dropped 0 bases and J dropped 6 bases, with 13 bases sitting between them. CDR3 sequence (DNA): TGCAGTGCTAGAGATTTTAGAGGCCTGGATACGCAGTATTTT. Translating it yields CSARDFRGLDTQYF.